This entry lists 31 T cell receptor beta chains sequenced from one sample in a study of cytomegalovirus exposure and HLA in healthy donors. 60 Vbeta and 13 Jbeta primers were used in PCR. TCRdb's copy holds only in-frame clones and misses some; the assay was immunoSEQ multiplex PCR. This repertoire includes roughly 140,000 clones. The sequenced material came from PBMCs. The receptor set was obtained from a male donor in good health and CMV-seronegative.

The J gene is TRBJ2-5, the V gene TRBV7-9; 7 positions match TRBD1. The CDR3 is 16 residues long. Germline values: CDR1 SEHNR, CDR2 FQNEAQ (reference sequence). Trimming took 2 bases from V and 2 from J; bases not matched to a gene: 8. The CDR3 sequence: CASSLRDSSLQETQYF. For the CDR3, the DNA is TGTGCCAGCAGCTTAAGGGACAGTAGCCTTCAAGAGACCCAGTACTTC.

The CDR3, as DNA: TGTGCCAGCAGCACCTGGGGGGCTGAAGCTTTCTTT. This translates into CASSTWGAEAFF. The genes are TRBV13 and TRBJ1-1; a possible D gene is TRBD1 (5 bases). The germline V gene has CDR1 PRHDT and CDR2 FYEKMQ (reference sequence). The V gene lost 5 bases and the J gene lost 6 bases, with 10 bases spanning the gap. CDR3 length: 12 amino acids.

The V gene is TRBV2, the J gene TRBJ1-5; unclear D gene. This CDR3 contains 15 residues. Per germline, CDR1 SNHLY and CDR2 FYNNEI. V was shortened by 1 base and J by 1 base, with 8 bases between the two germline ends. Here the CDR3 reads CASSEVKRSNQPQHF. The CDR3 coding sequence is TGTGCCAGCAGTGAAGTAAAGAGGAGCAATCAGCCCCAGCATTTT.

The rearrangement links TRBV29-1 to TRBJ2-3, with 8 nucleotides matching TRBD2. This CDR3 region has 15 residues. The ends lost 2 bases at V and 4 bases at J; junction bases unmatched: 8. Looked up from germline, CDR1 is SQVTM and CDR2 is ANQGSEA. Written as DNA, the CDR3 is TGCAGCGTTGAACCAGCGGGAGTGCAGGCAGATACGCAGTATTTT. Protein: CSVEPAGVQADTQYF.

J is TRBJ1-5 and V is TRBV19; 9 bases map to TRBD1. V was clipped by 9 bases and J by 4 bases; unmatched bases: 16. Germline V gene sequence: CDR1 LNHDA, CDR2 SQIVND (reference sequence). This CDR3 comprises 17 residues. The CDR3 protein is CASTRRLTGQGNQPQHF. CDR3 nucleotide sequence: TGTGCCAGCACCCGAAGGTTGACAGGACAGGGGAATCAGCCCCAGCATTTT.

This rearrangement joins TRBV4-2 to TRBJ2-2; 7 bases align to TRBD2. The CDR3 length is 17 residues. The trim removed 0 bases at V and 1 base at J, leaving 5 bases unmatched. Germline V lookup: CDR1 LGHNA, CDR2 YNFKEQ. CDR3 bases: TGTGCCAGCAGCCAAGATAGGGAGGGGCTGAACACCGGGGAGCTGTTTTTT. Translating it yields CASSQDREGLNTGELFF.

The chain links TRBV18 to TRBJ1-1; D may be TRBD1 (6 bases). There are 16 residues in the CDR3. Germline V gene lookup returns CDR1 KGHSH and CDR2 LQKENI. Trimming took off 3 bases at V and 2 bases at J, with 16 bases between the two ends. The CDR3 DNA reads as TGTGCCAGCTCACCCTACTTAGACAGGACTAACACTGAAGCTTTCTTT. This encodes CASSPYLDRTNTEAFF.

CDR3 amino acids: CASSQGSSGTPSGYTF. CDR3 coding DNA: TGCGCCAGCAGCCAAGGTTCCTCCGGGACACCGTCCGGCTACACCTTC. J is TRBJ1-2 and V is TRBV4-3, with a possible D match to TRBD1 (6 bases). The CDR3 runs 16 residues. Trimming stripped 1 base from V and 8 bases from J, with 20 bases between. Germline CDR1 and CDR2: LGHNA and YSLEER.

The chain carries TRBV9 and TRBJ2-1; tentative D call: TRBD2 (5 bases). Germline-derived CDR1 and CDR2 are SGDLS and YYNGEE. The CDR3 covers 14 residues. Trimming cost V 5 bases and J 6 bases, with 15 bases left between them. The CDR3 loop is CASSGRVTSNEQFF. The CDR3 coding sequence is TGTGCCAGCAGTGGGCGGGTAACCTCCAATGAGCAGTTCTTC. The complete variable domain, with remaining parts taken from reference TRBV9 and TRBJ2-1, reads DSGVTQTPKHLITATGQRVTLRCSPRSGDLSVYWYQQSLDQGLQFLIQYYNGEERAKGNILERFSAQQFPDLHSELNLSSLELGDSALYFCASSGRVTSNEQFFGPGTRLTVL.

In DNA form, the CDR3 reads TGTGCCAGCAGTGAAGAGGACTCCCTCTATGGCTACACCTTC. Translated, it gives CASSEEDSLYGYTF. The chain is built from TRBV2 and TRBJ1-2, with D hard to call. Germline V CDR1 and CDR2: SNHLY, FYNNEI. Trimming took 1 base from V and 4 from J, leaving 10 bases between them. The CDR3 extends over 14 amino acids.

The rearrangement uses TRBV19 and TRBJ2-2; TRBD1 matches 7 bases. The CDR3 covers 15 residues. Trimming at V came to 4 bases and at J to 0 bases, leaving 2 bases not matched to a gene. Germline V gene sequence: CDR1 LNHDA, CDR2 SQIVND (reference sequence). The chain's CDR3 is CASSSQGANTGELFF. As DNA, the CDR3 is TGTGCCAGTAGTAGCCAGGGGGCGAACACCGGGGAGCTGTTTTTT.

On this clone: This sample also contains other DNA sequences that code for the same CDR3. The chain couples TRBV18 to TRBJ2-5; D is undetermined. The length of the CDR3 is 12 residues. V was shortened by 3 bases and J by 3 bases, with 5 bases between the two germline ends. Germline V gives CDR1 KGHSH, CDR2 LQKENI. The CDR3: CASSPSEETQYF. CDR3 sequence (DNA): TGTGCCAGCTCACCCTCGGAAGAGACCCAGTACTTC.

V gene TRBV30 combines with J gene TRBJ1-6, with TRBD1 matching over 8 bases. Trimming cost V 2 bases and J 10 bases; bases outside gene matches: 16. The CDR3 consists of 17 residues. The germline CDR1 and CDR2 sequences are GTSNPN and SVGIG (reference sequence). Here the CDR3 reads CAWSNQGRQGMSSPLHF. In DNA form, the CDR3 reads TGTGCCTGGAGTAACCAGGGACGACAGGGGATGAGCTCACCCCTCCACTTT.

V usage is TRBV25-1 and J usage is TRBJ2-1; D gene uncertain. The CDR3 sequence is 11 residues long. Germline values: CDR1 MGHDK, CDR2 SYGVNS. The V end lost 4 bases, the J end lost 6 bases, and 4 bases lay between the germline ends. The CDR3 region has the DNA TGTGCCAGCAGTGTTCTCAATGAGCAGTTCTTC. Protein: CASSVLNEQFF.

The J gene is TRBJ2-7, the V gene TRBV6-5, with 7 bases aligning to TRBD1. Germline V gives CDR1 MNHEY, CDR2 SVGAGI. V was pared by 0 bases and J by 3 bases, with 5 bases of the junction left unmatched. The CDR3 contains 15 residues. The CDR3 bases are TGTGCCAGCAGTTACTCGGGACAGCCAGTCTACGAGCAGTACTTC. This sequence encodes CASSYSGQPVYEQYF.

V and J are TRBV30 and TRBJ1-1; D is possibly TRBD1 (5 bases). The CDR3 is 15 amino acids. V lost 5 bases to trimming and J lost 0 bases, with 16 bases between them. Germline CDR1 reads GTSNPN; CDR2 reads SVGIG (reference sequence). CDR3 DNA: TGTGCCTGGTTCGGGACTGCCTTAATGAACACTGAAGCTTTCTTT. This gives the protein CAWFGTALMNTEAFF.

The J gene is TRBJ2-2, the V gene TRBV27; D call uncertain. With 3 bases removed from V and 0 bases from J, the gap between germline ends came to 8 bases. CDR1 MNHEY and CDR2 SMNVEV come from the germline V gene (reference sequence). CDR3 size: 15 residues. CDR3 bases: TGTGCCAGCAGTTTCAAGCCGGCGAACACCGGGGAGCTGTTTTTT. It translates to CASSFKPANTGELFF.

This rearrangement joins TRBV27 to TRBJ1-1; D not resolved. Germline V gene data show CDR1 as MNHEY and CDR2 as SMNVEV (reference sequence). V lost 5 bases to trimming and J lost 3 bases, with 16 bases between them. CDR3 length equals 15 residues. The CDR3 DNA reads TGTGCCAGCAGTCCCGGGGTCCACCGGGACACTGAAGCTTTCTTT. Its translation: CASSPGVHRDTEAFF.

This rearrangement joins TRBV5-5 to TRBJ1-2; D may be TRBD1 (5 bases). Germline CDR1 reads SGHKS; CDR2 reads YYEKEE (reference sequence). This CDR3 comprises 12 residues. V lost 0 bases and J 6 bases, leaving 6 bases between the germline ends. CDR3 in DNA: TGTGCCAGCAGCTTGGGGGGCGATGGCTACACCTTC. Protein: CASSLGGDGYTF.

J is TRBJ2-2 and V is TRBV21-1; TRBD2 is the table's D call and was not checked against the DNA. TRBV21-1 is described as a pseudogene. This CDR3 is 16 amino acids long. In DNA, the CDR3 is TGTGCCAGCAGCAAGGGACTACTACATTCAACCGGGGAGCTGTTTTTT. Translating gives CASSKGLLHSTGELFF.

V is TRBV29-1 and J is TRBJ2-1, with TRBD1 matching 7 bases. From germline, CDR1 is SQVTM and CDR2 ANQGSEA. CDR3 length: 13 residues. V was pared by 6 bases and J by 4 bases, with 6 bases of the junction left unmatched. The DNA for the CDR3 is TGCAGCGTCGACTCGGGACAGTACAATGAGCAGTTCTTC. This translates into CSVDSGQYNEQFF.

The chain employs TRBV7-3 and TRBJ1-1; D is unresolved. Germline values: CDR1 SGHTA, CDR2 FQGTGA. The ends were cut back, 5 bases at V and 7 bases at J, with 17 bases in the middle. CDR3 size: 14 residues. As DNA, the CDR3 is TGTGCCAGCAGCCCCCTAGCAGGTGGGAGTGAAGCTTTCTTT. The encoded protein is CASSPLAGGSEAFF.

This sequence joins TRBV7-8 and TRBJ2-7, with D perhaps matching TRBD1 (5 bases). V was cut by 3 bases and J by 2 bases, with 11 bases left in between. Looked up from germline, CDR1 is SGHVS and CDR2 is FQNEAQ. The CDR3 consists of 14 residues. The CDR3 DNA is TGTGCCAGCAGCTTTGCAGGGATCGCCTACGAGCAGTACTTC. It codes for CASSFAGIAYEQYF.

This chain connects TRBV4-2 to TRBJ2-1, with TRBD2 matching over 7 bases. Germline V gene lookup returns CDR1 LGHNA and CDR2 YNFKEQ. The CDR3 consists of 16 residues. The trim removed 0 bases at V and 7 bases at J, leaving 9 bases unmatched. CDR3 DNA sequence: TGTGCCAGCAGCCAAGATTCCCGGGACTATGGGAATGAGCAGTTCTTC. It encodes CASSQDSRDYGNEQFF.

V gene TRBV30 combines with J gene TRBJ2-3, with 8 nucleotides matching TRBD2. This CDR3 spans 19 amino acids. The trim removed 0 bases at V and 5 bases at J, leaving 19 bases unmatched. Germline V gene data show CDR1 as GTSNPN and CDR2 as SVGIG (reference sequence). The CDR3 DNA follows: TGTGCCTGGAGTGTACGGCTAGCGGGCGCTACGAACGGGAGAGATACGCAGTATTTT. As protein: CAWSVRLAGATNGRDTQYF.

The CDR3 DNA is TGTGCCTGGAGCCCGGGCACAGGCCGAATCCAGTACTTC. Translation: CAWSPGTGRIQYF. The chain employs TRBV30 and TRBJ2-7, with D maybe TRBD1 (5 bases). The germline CDR1 and CDR2 sequences are GTSNPN and SVGIG (reference sequence). Trimming shortened V by 3 bases and J by 10 bases, and 19 bases separated the two germline ends. The CDR3 contains 13 residues.

V and J are TRBV19 and TRBJ1-4; D perhaps matches TRBD1 (5 bases). The length of the CDR3 is 20 residues. The germline V and J ends were trimmed by 1 base and 0 bases, with 21 bases remaining between them. CDR1 is LNHDA and CDR2 is SQIVND in the germline V gene (reference sequence). In DNA form, the CDR3 reads TGTGCCAGTAGTATAGCGCTTACAGGTGGACCCCTGCCAACTAATGAAAAACTGTTTTTT. Its protein product is CASSIALTGGPLPTNEKLFF.

The chain links TRBV30 to TRBJ1-1; D remains ambiguous. The CDR3 extends over 13 amino acids. Deletions cut 5 bases from V and 1 base from J, with 11 bases between. The germline V gene encodes CDR1 GTSNPN and CDR2 SVGIG (reference sequence). CDR3 residues: CAWEGVGNTEAFF. DNA of the CDR3: TGTGCCTGGGAGGGTGTTGGGAACACTGAAGCTTTCTTT. The entire variable domain, with the rest obtained from reference TRBV30 and TRBJ1-1, is as follows: SQTIHQWPATLVQPVGSPLSLECTVEGTSNPNLYWYRQAAGRGLQLLFYSVGIGQISSEVPQNLSASRPQDRQFILSSKKLLLSDSGFYLCAWEGVGNTEAFFGQGTRLTVV.

The chain couples TRBV27 to TRBJ2-7; 8 bases map to TRBD2. V gave up 8 bases and J gave up 2 bases; unmatched junction bases: 8. This CDR3 comprises 14 residues. The germline V gene has CDR1 MNHEY and CDR2 SMNVEV (reference sequence). The CDR3 sequence is CASGAGGAPYEQYF. The DNA of the CDR3 is TGTGCCAGCGGGGCGGGGGGCGCCCCCTACGAGCAGTACTTC.

V gene TRBV23-1 combines with J gene TRBJ1-5; 10 nucleotides line up with TRBD1. TRBV23-1 is labeled an ORF, and its function is uncertain. There are 18 residues in the CDR3. V lost 1 base and J lost 2; bases outside the gene matches: 8. The CDR3, as DNA: TGCGCCAGCAGTCAATTCCTTGGACAGGGGGACGGCAATCAGCCCCAGCATTTT. Its translation is CASSQFLGQGDGNQPQHF.

The CDR3 here is CASSISGTGQETQYF. CDR3 bases: TGTGCCAGCTCCATATCCGGGACAGGCCAAGAGACCCAGTACTTC. This chain connects TRBV2 to TRBJ2-5; 8 positions match TRBD1. There are 15 residues in the CDR3. V lost 8 bases, J lost 1 base, and 9 bases stayed unmatched. Germline CDR1 is SNHLY and CDR2 is FYNNEI.